Listed here is a single T cell receptor beta chain. Which antigen it targets is not known. Within one base of it there is no much larger clone, and no base qualities were kept. This specimen comes from a study of shared clonotypes between healthy human individuals (dated by TCRdb to 2019 to 2021). Describing the broader study: The cohort included three men and a couple of women between 18 and 49 years of age. To estimate repertoire size and how much clonotypes are shared between individuals, the study performed deep sequencing of blood TCR repertoires from five healthy adults. For each donor, three plates each were used for CD4 naive and CD4 memory, two plates were used for CD8 naive, and one plate was used for CD8 memory. Libraries were prepared and TCR repertoires were sequenced by different laboratories using diverse techniques, in order to increase sequencing depth and limit assay-specific biases. Per donor, leukapheresis produced somewhere between about 0.8 and 9 billion PBMCs.

Using the deep immunoSEQ assay, TCR CDR3 regions were amplified from genomic DNA by multiplex PCR. Extracted genomic DNA from each cell subset was distributed evenly across all wells of several immunoSEQ 96-well plates, and each plate was treated as a replicate. For sorted subsets, each replicate PCR was loaded with about 200 ng genomic DNA, equivalent to 25,000 to 35,000 T cell genomes. The purified libraries were quantified using a Qubit 3.0 fluorometer, sized with a Bioanalyzer 2100, and then quantified again using the KAPA Library Quantification kit. Each immunoSEQ 96-well plate was sequenced on its own single-read 150-cycle Illumina NextSeq 550 flow cell. In the paper's pipeline: The immunoSEQ output contained only junctional sequences without quality scores, so filtering could not match that applied to full-length reads. Sequences were annotated with PyIR, a Python wrapper for IgBLAST v1.9, and V/J genes and CDR3 were assigned using IMGT germline references. Reads were removed for weak V/J assignments (E-value above 1e-6), missing CDR3, stop codons, out-of-frame junctions, or ambiguous translated residues. V3J clonotypes were defined by identical inferred V gene, J gene, and CDR3 amino acid sequence. Percentage overlap between repertoires was calculated by dividing the number of shared unique clonotypes by the size of the smaller repertoire. RTK rarefaction, the Chao1 estimator, and Recon v2.1 estimates of unobserved clonotypes were used to assess repertoire richness. OLGA was used to compute generation probabilities for all TCRbeta clonotypes that the gDNA method yielded from a few donors. TCRdb took this table from immuneACCESS and kept in-frame rearrangements with V and J called. Such tables lack part of the clones; where checked against another copy, unresolved V genes explain under half of the gap, and the rest is unexplained. Clone size and V and J calls were adopted from that table, with D and trimming inferred from the DNA. Recorded for this sample are hundreds of thousands of clones; 95% to 98% of them occurred a single time. 0.3% of the sample lies in the top ten.

On the study overall, not on this receptor specifically: Compared with non-shared clonotypes, clonotypes shared by all four sorted-subset donors had higher generation probabilities. Estimated clonotype richness was generally larger for naive than for memory subsets. Incomplete sequencing was indicated by rarefaction of sorted-subset datasets, despite the large sequencing depth. Pairwise subsampling indicated that sequencing depth was expected to affect the degree of clonotype sharing among donors. Sharing across a handful of donors was observed for around 4.8% of naive CD4, 3.5% of naive CD8, over 2% of memory CD4, and about 0.39% of memory CD8 clonotypes. Sampling was restricted to blood, and TCR repertoires in tissues likely differ from the TCR repertoires found in blood. Because the study included a small number of donors, the genetic and exposure-history diversity represented was limited.

CD8 naive samples were CD45RO-negative cells positively selected for CCR7, giving a CD45RA+CCR7+ population that excluded TemRA cells. The donors were healthy, HIV-negative adults with no recently reported acute infections or vaccinations. All donors were Caucasian adults living in Nashville, Tennessee, USA. After blood collection by leukapheresis, PBMCs were isolated using Ficoll-Histopaque density gradient centrifugation and then cryopreserved in the vapor phase of liquid nitrogen. Purity and quantity of every magnetically sorted T cell population were checked by analytical flow cytometry. From each sorted fraction, genomic DNA was isolated and quantified by UV absorbance on a Nanodrop 2000c. The origin of this receptor is a man aged 30 to 39 in good health. Sequencing was done on a sample of naive CD8+ T cells sorted from blood. In the paper's terms, the cell subset or site label means: CD45RA+CCR7+.

The CDR3 region has the sequence CASSLNSGSDYEQYF. The DNA is as follows: TGTGCCAGCAGCTTAAACAGCGGGAGTGACTACGAGCAGTACTTC. This chain joins TRBV11-3 to TRBJ2-7; 8 central bases correspond to TRBD2. Germline trimming: 2 bases from V, 3 bases from J; junction bases outside gene matches: 6. The germline V gene sets CDR1 to SGHNT and CDR2 to YENEEA. Counted from cysteine to phenylalanine, this CDR3 has 15 amino acids. Just CDR3 DNA is preserved here, 45 bases in frame from base 1.